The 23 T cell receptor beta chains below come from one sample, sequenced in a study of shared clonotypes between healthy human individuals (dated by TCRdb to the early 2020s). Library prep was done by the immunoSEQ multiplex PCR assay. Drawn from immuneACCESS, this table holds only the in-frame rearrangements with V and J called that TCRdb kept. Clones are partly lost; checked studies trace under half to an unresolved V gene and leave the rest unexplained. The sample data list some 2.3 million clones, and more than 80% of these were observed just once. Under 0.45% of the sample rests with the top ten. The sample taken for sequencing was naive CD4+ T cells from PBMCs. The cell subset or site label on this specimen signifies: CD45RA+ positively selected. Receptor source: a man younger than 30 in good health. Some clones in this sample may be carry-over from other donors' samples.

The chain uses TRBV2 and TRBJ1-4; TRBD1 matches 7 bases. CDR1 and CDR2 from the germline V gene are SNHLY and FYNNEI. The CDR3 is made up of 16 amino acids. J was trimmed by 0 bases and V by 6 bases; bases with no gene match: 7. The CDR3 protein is CASRGGQPATNEKLFF. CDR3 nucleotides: TGTGCCAGCAGGGGGGGACAGCCTGCAACTAATGAAAAACTGTTTTTT.

The CDR3 DNA sequence: TGCGCCAGCAGCTTGGGACTAGCGGGAGGGTACACAGATACGCAGTATTTT. This encodes CASSLGLAGGYTDTQYF. The J gene is TRBJ2-3, the V gene TRBV5-1; TRBD2 agrees at 14 bases. This CDR3 region has 17 residues. Germline CDR1 is SGHRS and CDR2 is YFSETQ. The V segment lost 0 bases and the J segment 2 bases; nucleotides outside the gene matches: 2. Drawing the rest from reference TRBV5-1 and TRBJ2-3, the complete variable domain is KAGVTQTPRYLIKTRGQQVTLSCSPISGHRSVSWYQQTPGQGLQFLFEYFSETQRNKGNFPGRFSGRQFSNSRSEMNVSTLELGDSALYLCASSLGLAGGYTDTQYFGPGTRLTVL.

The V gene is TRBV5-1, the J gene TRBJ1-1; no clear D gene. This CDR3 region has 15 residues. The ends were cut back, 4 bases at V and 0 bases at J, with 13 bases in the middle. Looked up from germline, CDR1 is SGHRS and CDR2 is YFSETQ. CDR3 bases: TGCGCCAGCAGCCCGGGTCACGATTTGAACACTGAAGCTTTCTTT. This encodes CASSPGHDLNTEAFF.

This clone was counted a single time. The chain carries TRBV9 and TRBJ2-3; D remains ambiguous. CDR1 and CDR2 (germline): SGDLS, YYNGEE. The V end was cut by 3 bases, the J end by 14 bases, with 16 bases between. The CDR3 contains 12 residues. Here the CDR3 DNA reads TGTGCCAGCAGCGCCGGAGATTCTTCATCGTATTTT. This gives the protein CASSAGDSSSYF.

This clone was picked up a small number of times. CDR3 protein: CAWSNGQGAGYTF. CDR3 nucleotide sequence: TGTGCCTGGAGTAATGGACAGGGTGCTGGCTACACCTTC. The gene calls are TRBV30 and TRBJ1-2, with 8 positions matching TRBD1. Trimming cost V 2 bases and J 7 bases; bases outside gene matches: 6. This CDR3 region has 13 residues. The germline CDR1 and CDR2 sequences are GTSNPN and SVGIG (reference sequence).

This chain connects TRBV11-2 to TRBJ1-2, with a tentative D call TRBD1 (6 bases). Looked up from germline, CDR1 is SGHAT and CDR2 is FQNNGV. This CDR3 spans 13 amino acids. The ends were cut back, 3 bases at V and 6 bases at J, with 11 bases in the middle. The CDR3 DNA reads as TGTGCCAGCAGCTTGGGCAGGGGTAATGGCTACACCTTC. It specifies CASSLGRGNGYTF.

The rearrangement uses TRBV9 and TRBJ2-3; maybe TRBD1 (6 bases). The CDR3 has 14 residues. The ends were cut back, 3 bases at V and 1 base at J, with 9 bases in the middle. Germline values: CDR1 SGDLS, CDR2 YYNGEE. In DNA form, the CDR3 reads TGTGCCAGCAGCGATAGACAGGGCACAGATACGCAGTATTTT. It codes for CASSDRQGTDTQYF.

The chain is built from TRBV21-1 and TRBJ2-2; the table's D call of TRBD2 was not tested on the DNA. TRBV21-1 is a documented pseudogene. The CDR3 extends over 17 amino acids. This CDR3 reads CASSPHPPGGITGELFF. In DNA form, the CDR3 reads TGTGCCAGCAGCCCCCACCCGCCGGGTGGAATCACCGGGGAGCTGTTTTTT.

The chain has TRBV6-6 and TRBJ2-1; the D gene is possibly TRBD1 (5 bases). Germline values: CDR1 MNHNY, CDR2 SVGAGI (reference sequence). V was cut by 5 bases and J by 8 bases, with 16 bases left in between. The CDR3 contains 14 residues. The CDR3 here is CASSPRGSEDEQFF. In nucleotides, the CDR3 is TGTGCCAGCAGTCCTAGGGGTTCAGAGGATGAGCAGTTCTTC.

This chain's CDR3 is CASSFRGRRNTGELFF. The CDR3 DNA follows: TGCGCCAGCAGCTTCAGGGGACGAAGGAACACCGGGGAGCTGTTTTTT. The J gene is TRBJ2-2, the V gene TRBV5-1; possibly TRBD1 for D (6 bases). V was shortened by 2 bases and J by 1 base, with 12 bases between the two germline ends. Germline CDR1 SGHRS, CDR2 YFSETQ. The CDR3 has 16 amino acids.

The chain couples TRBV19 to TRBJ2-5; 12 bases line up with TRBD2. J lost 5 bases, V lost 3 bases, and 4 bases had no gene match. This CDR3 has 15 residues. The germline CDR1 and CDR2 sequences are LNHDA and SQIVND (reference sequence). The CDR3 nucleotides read TGTGCCAGTAGTATTCGGACTAGCGGGGTGGAGACCCAGTACTTC. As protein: CASSIRTSGVETQYF.

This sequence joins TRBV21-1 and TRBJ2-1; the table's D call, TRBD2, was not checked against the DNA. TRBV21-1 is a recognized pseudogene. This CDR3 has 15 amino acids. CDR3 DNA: TGTGCCAGCAGCAAGGGGAGGGAGGGATACAATGAGCAGTTCTTC. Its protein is CASSKGREGYNEQFF.

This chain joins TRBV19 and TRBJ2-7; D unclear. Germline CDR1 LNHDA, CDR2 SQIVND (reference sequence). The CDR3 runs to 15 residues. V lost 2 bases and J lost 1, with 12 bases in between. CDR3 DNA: TGTGCCAGTAGTATATTTTCGACCCCTTCCTACGAGCAGTACTTC. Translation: CASSIFSTPSYEQYF.

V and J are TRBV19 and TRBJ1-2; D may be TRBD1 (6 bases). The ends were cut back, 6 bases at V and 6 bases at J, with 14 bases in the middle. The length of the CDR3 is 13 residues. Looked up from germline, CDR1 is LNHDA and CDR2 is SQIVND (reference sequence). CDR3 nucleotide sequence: TGTGCCAGTAGGGACAGAAGGGTCGATGGCTACACCTTC. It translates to CASRDRRVDGYTF.

The CDR3 nucleotides are TGTGCCAGCAGTTCCCTCGGGGGTTCCTACGAGCAGTACTTC. It codes for CASSSLGGSYEQYF. The chain couples TRBV28 to TRBJ2-7, with D maybe TRBD2 (6 bases). Germline values: CDR1 MDHEN, CDR2 SYDVKM. There are 14 residues in the CDR3. V was trimmed by 4 bases and J by 1 base, leaving 11 bases between them.

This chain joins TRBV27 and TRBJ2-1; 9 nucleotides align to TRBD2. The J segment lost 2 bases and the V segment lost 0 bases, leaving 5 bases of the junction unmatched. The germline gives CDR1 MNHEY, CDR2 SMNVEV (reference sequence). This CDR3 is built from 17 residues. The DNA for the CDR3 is TGTGCCAGCAGTTTATCGGGCGGGAGGGACCCCTACAATGAGCAGTTCTTC. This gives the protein CASSLSGGRDPYNEQFF.

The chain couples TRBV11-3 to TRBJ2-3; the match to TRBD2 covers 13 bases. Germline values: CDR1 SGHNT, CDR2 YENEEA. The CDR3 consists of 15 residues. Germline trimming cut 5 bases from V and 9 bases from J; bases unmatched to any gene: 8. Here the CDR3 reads CASSRTSGSLTTQYF. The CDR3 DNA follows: TGTGCCAGCAGCCGGACTAGCGGGAGCCTCACAACGCAGTATTTT.

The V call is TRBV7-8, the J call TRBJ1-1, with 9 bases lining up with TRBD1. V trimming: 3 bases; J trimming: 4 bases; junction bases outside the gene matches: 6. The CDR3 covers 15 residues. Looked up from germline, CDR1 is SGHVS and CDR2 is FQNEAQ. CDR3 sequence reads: CASSFRQGEGTEAFF. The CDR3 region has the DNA TGTGCCAGCAGCTTTCGACAGGGGGAGGGCACTGAAGCTTTCTTT.

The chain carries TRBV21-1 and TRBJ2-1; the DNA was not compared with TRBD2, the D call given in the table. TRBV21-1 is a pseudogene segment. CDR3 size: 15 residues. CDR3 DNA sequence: TGTGCCAGCAGCAACAAGACTAGCGGGCACAATGAGCAGTTCTTC. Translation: CASSNKTSGHNEQFF.

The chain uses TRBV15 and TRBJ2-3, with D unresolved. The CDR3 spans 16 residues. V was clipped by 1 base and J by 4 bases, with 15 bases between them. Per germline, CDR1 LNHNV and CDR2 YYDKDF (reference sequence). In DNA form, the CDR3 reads TGTGCCACCAGCAGAGTACCGGGCTCCCTAGCAGATACGCAGTATTTT. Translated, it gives CATSRVPGSLADTQYF.

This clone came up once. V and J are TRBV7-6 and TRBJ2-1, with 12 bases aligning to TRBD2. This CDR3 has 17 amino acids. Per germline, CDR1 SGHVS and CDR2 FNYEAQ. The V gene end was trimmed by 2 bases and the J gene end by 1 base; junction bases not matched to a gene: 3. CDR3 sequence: CASSLRTSGISYNEQFF. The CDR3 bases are TGTGCCAGCAGCTTAAGGACTAGCGGGATTTCCTACAATGAGCAGTTCTTC.

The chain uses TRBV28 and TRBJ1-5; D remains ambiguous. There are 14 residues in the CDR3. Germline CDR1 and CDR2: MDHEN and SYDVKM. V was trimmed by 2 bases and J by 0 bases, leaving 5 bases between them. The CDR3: CASSLGDSNQPQHF. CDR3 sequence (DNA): TGTGCCAGCAGTTTAGGGGATAGCAATCAGCCCCAGCATTTT.

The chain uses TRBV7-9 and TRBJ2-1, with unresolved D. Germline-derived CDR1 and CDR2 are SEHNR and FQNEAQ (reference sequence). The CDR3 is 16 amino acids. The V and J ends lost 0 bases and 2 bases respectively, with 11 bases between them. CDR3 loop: CASSLARHPPYNEQFF. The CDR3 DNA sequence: TGTGCCAGCAGCTTAGCTCGTCACCCTCCCTACAATGAGCAGTTCTTC.